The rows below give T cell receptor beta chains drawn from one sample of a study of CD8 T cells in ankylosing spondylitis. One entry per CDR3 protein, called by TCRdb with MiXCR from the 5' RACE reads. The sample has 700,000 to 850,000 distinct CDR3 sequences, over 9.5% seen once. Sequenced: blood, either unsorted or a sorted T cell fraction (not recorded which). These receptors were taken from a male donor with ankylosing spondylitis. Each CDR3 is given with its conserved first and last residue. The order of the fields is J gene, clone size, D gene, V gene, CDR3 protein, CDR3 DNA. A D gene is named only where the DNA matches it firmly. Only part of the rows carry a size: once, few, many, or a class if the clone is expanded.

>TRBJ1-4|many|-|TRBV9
CASSPWTTNEKLFF
TGTGCCAGCAGCCCGTGGACAACGAATGAAAAACTGTTTTTT
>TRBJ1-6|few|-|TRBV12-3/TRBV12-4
CASRSGGGGSPLHF
TGTGCCAGCAGATCCGGGGGGGGCGGTTCACCCCTCCACTTT
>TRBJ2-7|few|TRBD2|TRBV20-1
CSARDARGRAEQYF
TGCAGTGCTAGAGATGCTCGGGGGAGGGCCGAGCAGTACTTC
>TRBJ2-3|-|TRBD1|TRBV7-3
CASSAQGVSTDTQYF
TGTGCCAGCAGCGCTCAGGGGGTTAGCACAGATACGCAGTATTTT
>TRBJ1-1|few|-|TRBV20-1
CSAREWFNTEAFF
TGCAGTGCTAGAGAGTGGTTTAACACTGAAGCTTTCTTT
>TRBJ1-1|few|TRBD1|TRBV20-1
CSKRQGLNTEAFF
TGCAGTAAAAGACAGGGCCTGAACACTGAAGCTTTCTTT
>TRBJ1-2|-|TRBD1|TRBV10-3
CAISEGQGNNYGYTF
TGTGCCATCAGTGAGGGACAGGGAAATAACTATGGCTACACCTTC
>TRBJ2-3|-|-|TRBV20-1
CSATTGYRQYF
TGCAGTGCTACTACAGGGTATAGGCAGTATTTT
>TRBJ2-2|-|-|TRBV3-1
CASSQAWAGELFF
TGTGCCAGCAGCCAGGCGTGGGCCGGGGAGCTGTTTTTT
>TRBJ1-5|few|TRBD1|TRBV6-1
CASSGRGGQPQHF
TGTGCCAGCAGCGGCAGGGGGGGACAGCCCCAGCATTTT
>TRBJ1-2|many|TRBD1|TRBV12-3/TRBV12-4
CASIKGRRDRDGYTF
TGTGCCAGCATTAAAGGTCGCCGGGACAGGGATGGCTACACCTTC
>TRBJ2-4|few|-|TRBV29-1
CSVRPRLTKNIQYF
TGCAGCGTCCGACCGCGCCTTACCAAAAACATTCAGTACTTC
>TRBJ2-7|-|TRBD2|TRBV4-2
CASSQGLASSYEQYF
TGTGCCAGCAGCCAAGGACTAGCGAGCTCCTACGAGCAGTACTTC
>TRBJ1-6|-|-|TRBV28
CASSWQEVYNSPLHF
TGTGCCAGCAGCTGGCAAGAAGTCTATAATTCACCCCTCCACTTT
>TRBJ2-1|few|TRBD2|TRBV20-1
CSAPGTSGMYNEQFF
TGCAGTGCCCCGGGGACTAGCGGGATGTACAATGAGCAGTTCTTC
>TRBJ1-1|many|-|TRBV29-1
CSAEGGYSNTEAFF
TGCAGCGCTGAAGGGGGATATTCGAACACTGAAGCTTTCTTT
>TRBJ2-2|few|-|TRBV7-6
CASSLVGNSLTGELFF
TGTGCCAGCAGCTTAGTAGGGAATAGTTTGACCGGGGAGCTGTTTTTT
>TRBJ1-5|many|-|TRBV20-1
CSASRLTWGNQPQHF
TGCAGTGCTTCTCGACTGACCTGGGGAAATCAGCCCCAGCATTTT
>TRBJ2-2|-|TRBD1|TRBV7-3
CASSSGQGTPGELFF
TGTGCCAGCAGCTCGGGACAGGGGACTCCCGGGGAGCTGTTTTTT
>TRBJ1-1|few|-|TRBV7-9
CASSLGGRPEAFF
TGTGCCAGCAGCTTAGGTGGCAGGCCTGAAGCTTTCTTT